A selection of T cell receptor beta chains follows, all from one sample in a study of CD8 T cell repertoires and HIV-1 epitope variants. Profiling relied on immunoSEQ multiplex PCR, and the TCRdb table lists in-frame clones only, not all of them. The sample lists about 2,500 clones, about 70% occurring once. No antigen has been assigned to these receptors. What was sequenced was cultured CD8+ T cells derived from PBMCs. The receptors here all came from a male donor with HIV. Both conserved end residues are trimmed from each CDR3.

v_gene	j_gene	CDR3aa
TRBV11-2	TRBJ2-1	ASSLEVATGSLGNEQF
TRBV19	TRBJ2-2	ASSRVGTNTGELF
TRBV6-1	TRBJ1-3	ASKSDGNTIY
TRBV25-1	TRBJ2-2	ASSEVGLQNTGELF